A selection of T cell receptor beta chains follows, all from one sample in a study of T-cell memory formation after mild COVID-19. TCRdb independently ran MiXCR on the 5' RACE reads; one entry per CDR3 protein. The sample shows more than 120,000 distinct CDR3 sequences, roughly 6.2% of them seen only once. Material for sequencing was PBMCs or a T cell subset sorted from them (not recorded which). The source is an adult woman who had mild COVID-19 (a few samples of this study predate the infection). Cell type and time point are not known. Both conserved end residues are part of each CDR3. The order of the fields is V gene, D gene, J gene, clone size, CDR3 DNA, CDR3 protein. The D gene is left open where the match is weak. Not every row has a clone size; where given, it reads once, few, many or a size class.

TRBV20-1	NA	TRBJ2-7	NA	TGCAGTGCTCTCCTAAGCCAGCAGTACTTC	CSALLSQQYF
TRBV10-3	NA	TRBJ1-5	many	TGTGCCATCAGTGAGGCCGGGCAGTCCAGGAAGCCCCAGCATTTT	CAISEAGQSRKPQHF
TRBV2	TRBD1	TRBJ1-4	few	TGTGCCAGCAGTGAACAGGGGGTGGCTAATGAAAAACTGTTTTTT	CASSEQGVANEKLFF
TRBV12-3/TRBV12-4	TRBD1	TRBJ1-1	many	TGTGCCAGCAGCCCAGGGACAGGAGGGGTGGCTTTCTTT	CASSPGTGGVAFF
TRBV7-3	NA	TRBJ1-3	few	TGTGCCAGCAGCTTAGCCGGTGTCCCCGGAAACACCATATATTTT	CASSLAGVPGNTIYF
TRBV5-1	NA	TRBJ2-7	NA	TGCGCCAGCAGCTTGGCGGCGGGTGTGGACCCCTACGAGCAGTACTTC	CASSLAAGVDPYEQYF
TRBV7-9	TRBD2	TRBJ2-1	many	TGTGCCAGCAGCTTAGCGGGGACTAGCGGCATTTACAATGAGCAGTTCTTC	CASSLAGTSGIYNEQFF
TRBV9	NA	TRBJ2-3	many	TGTGCCAGCAGTCTAACCCCGGTGGATACGCAGTATTTT	CASSLTPVDTQYF
TRBV10-3	TRBD2	TRBJ2-1	NA	TGTGCCACCCGACTAGCGGGAGGGGGGAATGAGCAGTTCTTC	CATRLAGGGNEQFF
TRBV12-3/TRBV12-4	NA	TRBJ2-7	NA	TGTGCCAGCAGGCTCAATGGGGCAGGCGAGCAGTACTTC	CASRLNGAGEQYF
TRBV18	NA	TRBJ1-2	few	TGTGCCAGCTCAATCCTTGGAGAAGTGGGTAACTATGGCTACACCTTC	CASSILGEVGNYGYTF
TRBV12-3/TRBV12-4	TRBD2	TRBJ2-7	few	TGTGCCAGCAGTTTAGTCCTGGGACTAGTGCAGTCCGAGCAGTACTTC	CASSLVLGLVQSEQYF
TRBV12-3/TRBV12-4	NA	TRBJ2-2	NA	TGTGCCAGCAGTTTAATTAGCGGAAACACCGGGGAGCTGTTTTTT	CASSLISGNTGELFF
TRBV5-1	NA	TRBJ1-2	few	TGCGCCAGCAGGGAAATGCAGGGGTACCGTGGCTACACCTTC	CASREMQGYRGYTF
TRBV18	TRBD1	TRBJ1-6	NA	TGTGCCAGCTCACCAGTCGGGACAGGGAATTTTAATTCACCCCTCCACTTT	CASSPVGTGNFNSPLHF
TRBV30	TRBD1	TRBJ2-7	NA	TGTGCCTGGACCCCGGGACAGGGGACCTACGAGCAGTACTTC	CAWTPGQGTYEQYF
TRBV5-1	TRBD2	TRBJ2-1	NA	TGCGCCAGCAGCTTGGCCCCTAGCGGGAGTTATGAGCAGTTCTTC	CASSLAPSGSYEQFF
TRBV5-1	TRBD2	TRBJ2-7	few	TGCGCCAGCAGCTTTTTCGGGACTAGGAGCGAGCAGTACTTC	CASSFFGTRSEQYF
TRBV5-1	NA	TRBJ1-3	NA	TGCGCCAGCAGCCTGCAAGGAGATTCGGGAAACACCATATATTTT	CASSLQGDSGNTIYF
TRBV7-9	TRBD2	TRBJ2-1	NA	TGTGCCAGCAGCCAGACTAGCGGGGGAGGAAATGAGCAGTTCTTC	CASSQTSGGGNEQFF
TRBV30	NA	TRBJ1-2	NA	TGTGCCTGGAGTGCGACCTTTAACTATGGCTACACCTTC	CAWSATFNYGYTF
TRBV7-3	NA	TRBJ2-7	many	TGTGCCAGCAGCGCTACGGGACTTACCGAGCAGTACTTC	CASSATGLTEQYF
TRBV5-1	NA	TRBJ2-7	few	TGCGCCAGCAGCTTGGAAGGTCACACCTACGAGCAGTACTTC	CASSLEGHTYEQYF
TRBV18	TRBD1	TRBJ2-7	NA	TGTGCCAGCTCACCACCTATGGGACAGGAACACGAGCAGTACTTC	CASSPPMGQEHEQYF
TRBV11-2	NA	TRBJ2-1	many	TGTGCCAGCAGCTTCGAGTCATTCTCTTTATTGTCTTCGGTTCGTAATGAGCAGTTCTTC	CASSFESFSLLSSVRNEQFF
TRBV7-3	TRBD1	TRBJ1-1	NA	TGTGCCAGCAGCCGGGGACAGTCGAGCACTGAAGCTTTCTTT	CASSRGQSSTEAFF
TRBV2	TRBD1	TRBJ1-2	few	TGTGCCAGCACGGACAGGGGGTACTATGGCTACACCTTC	CASTDRGYYGYTF
TRBV5-1	NA	TRBJ2-5	NA	TGCGCCAGCAGCCCGCCCCCCAGGGAAGAGACCCAGTACTTC	CASSPPPREETQYF
TRBV29-1	TRBD2	TRBJ2-6	few	TGCAGCGTTCAGTCTAGCGGGAGACTCTCTGGGGCCAACGTCCTGACTTTC	CSVQSSGRLSGANVLTF
TRBV2	NA	TRBJ2-7	NA	TGTGCCAGCCGCTTGGCGGCCCCATCCTACGAGCAGTACTTC	CASRLAAPSYEQYF
TRBV5-5	TRBD2	TRBJ2-1	many	TGTGCCAGCTCCGGGACTAGCGGCTACAATGAGCAGTTCTTC	CASSGTSGYNEQFF
TRBV12-3/TRBV12-4	NA	TRBJ2-7	many	TGTGCCAGCAGCGAGGGGGGACTGAGCTCCTACGAGCAGTACTTC	CASSEGGLSSYEQYF
TRBV12-3/TRBV12-4	NA	TRBJ1-3	NA	TGTGCCAGCAGTTTTAGTACCTCTGGAAACACCATATATTTT	CASSFSTSGNTIYF
TRBV7-6	TRBD2	TRBJ2-4	few	TGTGCCAGCAGCCTCACGAGTGCTAGCGGCCTAGCCAAAAACATTCAGTACTTC	CASSLTSASGLAKNIQYF
TRBV2	TRBD2	TRBJ2-1	NA	TGTGCCAGCAGTGATCAAGCGGGGGTCTACAATGAGCAGTTCTTC	CASSDQAGVYNEQFF
TRBV6-2/TRBV6-3	NA	TRBJ2-1	NA	TGTGCCAGCAGAAGCCCACCCACCTACCTTAGATACAATGAGCAGTTCTTC	CASRSPPTYLRYNEQFF
TRBV11-2	TRBD1	TRBJ2-2	NA	TGTGCCAGCGGGAGCAGGGGGCGCTTTGCCGGGGAGCTGTTTTTT	CASGSRGRFAGELFF
TRBV15	TRBD1	TRBJ2-1	NA	TGTGCCACCAGCAGAGATTCGTCGGGCAGGGGGCCACAAAGCTCCTACAATGAGCAGTTCTTC	CATSRDSSGRGPQSSYNEQFF
TRBV24-1	NA	TRBJ2-1	few	TGTGCCACCAGTGACTCCAAACGGCCCTACAATGAGCAGTTCTTC	CATSDSKRPYNEQFF
TRBV30	NA	TRBJ1-2	few	TGTGCCTGGAGTGTAGGACTGACTAACTATGGCTACACCTTC	CAWSVGLTNYGYTF
TRBV29-1	TRBD1	TRBJ1-1	many	TGCAGCGGATCTGACAGGGCTGCTTTTGAAGCTTTCTTT	CSGSDRAAFEAFF
TRBV30	NA	TRBJ2-1	NA	TGTGCCTGGCTCCAGGGGAGCTATGAGCAGTTCTTC	CAWLQGSYEQFF
TRBV7-9	NA	TRBJ2-3	NA	TGTGCCAGCAGCTTAGCGGAGGGGAGCACAGATACGCAGTATTTT	CASSLAEGSTDTQYF
TRBV6-5	TRBD2	TRBJ2-1	few	TGTGCCAGCAGTCGAATAGCGGGGGGTACCAGCAATGAGCAGTTCTTC	CASSRIAGGTSNEQFF
TRBV5-1	TRBD2	TRBJ2-7	many	TGCGCCAGCAGCGATACTAGCGGGAGCTACGAGCAGTACTTC	CASSDTSGSYEQYF
TRBV11-2	TRBD1	TRBJ1-1	NA	TGTGCCAGCAGCTGGACAGGGAGGACTGAAGCTTTCTTT	CASSWTGRTEAFF
TRBV12-3/TRBV12-4	NA	TRBJ2-3	many	TGTGCCAGCAGCCTGGGGGCAGGGTCAGATACGCAGTATTTT	CASSLGAGSDTQYF